This is a list of T cell receptor beta chains from one sample in a study of blood T cell repertoires in COVID-19. The data were produced by immunoSEQ multiplex PCR, yet TCRdb's version contains in-frame clones alone and is incomplete. The sample contains about 250,000 clones, 86% of which appear only once. The specimen sequenced was peripheral blood. These receptors all stem from a woman aged 25 to 45 with active or convalescent COVID-19. CDR3s include the opening cysteine and the closing phenylalanine or tryptophan. The order of the fields is J gene, D gene, CDR3 length, V gene, clone size, CDR3 DNA, CDR3 protein. The D gene is left open where the match is weak. Clone sizes are given selectively: once, few, many, or a class where the clone is expanded.

>TRBJ2-7|-|13|TRBV7-9|-
TGTGCCAGCAGCTTAGTAACGGTCTACGAGCAGTACTTC
CASSLVTVYEQYF
>TRBJ2-3|TRBD2|16|TRBV6-6|-
TGTGCCAGCAGCCCCCCCTTCCTAGCGGGCACAGATACGCAGTATTTT
CASSPPFLAGTDTQYF
>TRBJ2-1|TRBD1|17|TRBV5-1|-
TGCGCCAGCAGCTTGATTCCGGGACAGGGCTCCTACAATGAGCAGTTCTTC
CASSLIPGQGSYNEQFF
>TRBJ1-3|-|15|TRBV28|-
TGTGCCAGCAGTTTAAACACAGGGTCCGGAAACACCATATATTTT
CASSLNTGSGNTIYF
>TRBJ1-6|TRBD1|15|TRBV5-4|-
TGTGCCAGCAGCCGGGACAGTGGGACTGGTTCACCCCTCCACTTT
CASSRDSGTGSPLHF
>TRBJ2-3|TRBD2|16|TRBV30|-
TGTGCCTGGAGTATACCCCAGCGGGGGGGCGGAGATACGCAGTATTTT
CAWSIPQRGGGDTQYF
>TRBJ2-7|TRBD2|15|TRBV11-2|-
TGTGCCAGCAGCTGGTGGACTAGCGGGGTCTACGAGCAGTACTTC
CASSWWTSGVYEQYF
>TRBJ2-7|-|16|TRBV6-2/TRBV6-3|few
TGTGCCAGCAGTTACTCGAGAAAGCAGGGGTCCCACGAGCAGTACTTC
CASSYSRKQGSHEQYF
>TRBJ2-2|-|14|TRBV5-1|-
TGCGCCAGCACCTGGGAGGCGAACACCGGGGAGCTGTTTTTT
CASTWEANTGELFF
>TRBJ2-3|-|12|TRBV13|-
TGTGCCAGCAGCTTAGTACAGAAGGCGCAGTATTTT
CASSLVQKAQYF
>TRBJ2-1|-|16|TRBV7-9|-
TGTGCCAGCAGCTTAGGGAGTGACGGAGTCTACAATGAGCAGTTCTTC
CASSLGSDGVYNEQFF
>TRBJ2-7|-|14|TRBV29-1|-
TGCAGCGTTCGGCGGGACCGATCCTCCTACGAGCAGTACTTC
CSVRRDRSSYEQYF
>TRBJ1-2|TRBD1|14|TRBV3-1/TRBV3-2|-
TGTGCCAGCAGCCTCCTGACAGGGGGCGCTGGCTACACCTTC
CASSLLTGGAGYTF
>TRBJ1-6|-|13|TRBV28|-
TGTGCCAGCAGTCAAAGCAATAATTCACCCCTCCACTTT
CASSQSNNSPLHF
>TRBJ1-6|TRBD1|18|TRBV6-2/TRBV6-3|-
TGTGCCAGCAGCCCACATTCTACAAGGACAGGAAAGAGGTCACCCCTCCACTTT
CASSPHSTRTGKRSPLHF
>TRBJ1-1|TRBD1|14|TRBV24-1|-
TGTGCCACCAGTGATCCCAGACAGGGGCTGGGGGCTTTCTTT
CATSDPRQGLGAFF
>TRBJ2-1|TRBD2|14|TRBV7-9|-
TGTGCCAGCAAAAAAAGCGGGGGGTCGGATGAGCAGTTCTTC
CASKKSGGSDEQFF
>TRBJ2-5|TRBD2|13|TRBV19|-
TGTGCCAGTAGTATGACTGAGCGGGGGGCCCAGTACTTC
CASSMTERGAQYF
>TRBJ1-1|-|11|TRBV6-5|-
TGTGCCAGCAGTTACCTAAATGAAGCTTTCTTT
CASSYLNEAFF
>TRBJ1-1|-|15|TRBV6-1|-
TGTGCCAGCAGTGAATTGGCAGGGTTGAACACTGAAGCTTTCTTT
CASSELAGLNTEAFF
>TRBJ1-1|-|12|TRBV12-3/TRBV12-4|-
TGTGCCAGCAGTCCGTATAACACTGAAGCTTTCTTT
CASSPYNTEAFF
>TRBJ2-7|TRBD1|13|TRBV2|once
TGTGCCAAAACGAGGGACAGGGGCTACGAGCAGTACTTC
CAKTRDRGYEQYF
>TRBJ2-1|-|14|TRBV7-2|-
TGTGCCAGCAGCTTCCGGAGCTCCTACAATGAGCAGTTCTTC
CASSFRSSYNEQFF
>TRBJ2-7|TRBD1|18|TRBV7-2|-
TGTGCCAGCAGCTTAAGGGGCCTGCGGGGACAGGGCAACGACGAGCAGTACTTC
CASSLRGLRGQGNDEQYF
>TRBJ1-4|-|13|TRBV2|-
TGTGCCAGCATGAGTCCCTTAAATGAAAAACTGTTTTTT
CASMSPLNEKLFF
>TRBJ2-1|TRBD1|14|TRBV5-1|once
TGCGCCAGCAGCCTTGGGACAGCCCAGCATGAGCAGTTCTTC
CASSLGTAQHEQFF
>TRBJ2-1|TRBD2|13|TRBV12-3/TRBV12-4|-
TGTGCCAGCAGTTTCGGGGGGGCCCAGGGGCAGTTCTTC
CASSFGGAQGQFF
>TRBJ1-6|TRBD1|18|TRBV12-5|-
TGTGCTAGTGGCCGAACCCGGGACAGGGGTCCCTATAATTCACCCCTCCACTTT
CASGRTRDRGPYNSPLHF
>TRBJ1-2|-|13|TRBV19|-
TGTGCCAGTACCCGGGGGGCCTGGTATGGCTACACCTTC
CASTRGAWYGYTF
>TRBJ1-2|-|14|TRBV5-6|-
TGTGCCAGCAGCTTGGGACAGGCGCACTATGGCTACACCTTC
CASSLGQAHYGYTF
>TRBJ1-6|-|14|TRBV6-5|-
TGTGCCAGCAGTTCAGGACACCCTAATTCACCCCTCCACTTT
CASSSGHPNSPLHF
>TRBJ2-5|TRBD2|17|TRBV5-1|-
TGCGCCAGCAGAGATTCGCGGGGGGCCTCGTACCAAGAGACCCAGTACTTC
CASRDSRGASYQETQYF
>TRBJ2-7|-|14|TRBV10-3|-
TGTGCCATCAGTGAGGGTGCCGCGTCCTACGAGCAGTACTTC
CAISEGAASYEQYF
>TRBJ2-3|TRBD2|15|TRBV30|once
TGTGCCTGGAGTCTCACCGGGGGGTCCACAGATACGCAGTATTTT
CAWSLTGGSTDTQYF
>TRBJ2-1|TRBD2|13|TRBV30|-
TGTGCCTCGTCTAGCGGGGGAGGCAATGAGCAGTTCTTC
CASSSGGGNEQFF
>TRBJ2-2|-|14|TRBV6-4|-
TGTGCCAGCAGTGCAGGTCCGGGGGACGGGGAGCTGTTTTTT
CASSAGPGDGELFF
>TRBJ2-7|-|11|TRBV30|-
TGTGCCTGGAGTGTGGGAGGCGAGCAGTACTTC
CAWSVGGEQYF
>TRBJ1-2|TRBD1|13|TRBV5-1|-
TGCGCCAGCAGTATGGGACAGGGGGATGGCTACACCTTC
CASSMGQGDGYTF
>TRBJ1-4|-|14|TRBV6-6|-
TGTGCCAGCAGCCCGAGTACAGCTAATGAAAAACTGTTTTTT
CASSPSTANEKLFF
>TRBJ1-4|-|14|TRBV7-9|-
TGTGCCAGCAGCTTACGTAGGGGCGGTGAAAAACTGTTTTTT
CASSLRRGGEKLFF
>TRBJ2-7|TRBD1|13|TRBV19|-
TGTGCCAGTAGCCTGGGACAGTTGGGTGAGCAGTACTTC
CASSLGQLGEQYF
>TRBJ1-2|-|14|TRBV6-2/TRBV6-3|-
TGTGCCAGCAGTCTCGGAGGTGTCCCAGTCGGCTACACCTTC
CASSLGGVPVGYTF
>TRBJ2-2|-|15|TRBV11-1|-
TGTGCCAGCAGCCTCCCTCGACTTGTAACCGGGGAGCTGTTTTTT
CASSLPRLVTGELFF
>TRBJ1-4|TRBD1|15|TRBV6-6|once
TGTGCCAGCAGGACAGGGACCGCCATGAATGAAAAACTGTTTTTT
CASRTGTAMNEKLFF
>TRBJ1-1|-|11|TRBV20-1|-
TGCAGTGCTAGGCCCGGCACTGAAGCTTTCTTT
CSARPGTEAFF
>TRBJ1-2|TRBD1|14|TRBV7-2|once
TGTGCCAGCAGCTTCCTGGGACAGGGCTATGGCTACACCTTC
CASSFLGQGYGYTF